This T cell receptor (beta chain) is drawn from a study of a mutant IDH1 vaccine in newly diagnosed glioma. Study context: Treated patients showed a male proportion of roughly 62%, a female proportion of about 40%, and a mean age of 40.4 years. Radiotherapy, temozolomide, or both had been given previously, and both were given to most. Overall study findings and caveats: Of the patients, roughly 95% had vaccine-induced immune responses.

Time point denoted: baseline, week 1 (first vaccination visit). Treatment defined: pre-vaccination baseline after standard-of-care therapy. Donors harbored newly found WHO grade 3 or 4 IDH1-mutant, ATRX-lost astrocytomas. This CDR3 comprises 15 residues. Germline CDR1 is KGHSH and CDR2 is LQKENI. V lost 9 bases, J lost 2 bases, and 20 bases lay in between. TCRdb keeps only in-frame clones here, not all; method: immunoSEQ multiplex PCR. The sample has tens of thousands of clones, 91% seen once. On this clone itself: Its antigen is as yet unknown.

This chain uses TRBV18 with TRBJ2-7; no clear D. This specimen was PBMCs, taken from a glioma patient treated with radiotherapy, temozolomide or both. The sequence derives from a middle-aged man with glioma. CDR3 amino acids: CASSFYDGGAYEQYF. The CDR3 DNA reads TGTGCCAGTTCCTTCTACGACGGTGGGGCCTACGAGCAGTACTTC.